This T cell receptor beta chain was profiled in a study of T cell responses to AZD1222 COVID-19 vaccine. The wider study: Second-dose intervals of approximately 4 or approximately 12 weeks were pooled. Study results and caveats: Among the donors, most were white British and more were female, and clonal diversity was possibly underestimated.

Assay used: immunoSEQ multiplex PCR; TCRdb lists only in-frame clones, some missing. This table holds some 120,000 clones, more than 75% found once. Details on this clone: Its matching antigen is unknown.

The sample was peripheral blood, taken on day 0 of AZD1222 vaccination. This receptor was identified in an adult in good health.

CDR3 residues: CASSDWSQAGASDTQYF. DNA for the CDR3: TGTGCCAGCAGTGACTGGAGCCAAGCGGGGGCCTCAGATACGCAGTATTTT. This chain uses TRBV6-4 with TRBJ2-3; 8 nucleotides match TRBD2. V dropped 1 base and J dropped 4; count of bases not matched to a gene: 10. The germline CDR1 and CDR2 sequences are MRHNA and SNTAGT. The CDR3 spans 17 residues.